This T cell receptor (beta chain) was identified during a study of graft-versus-host responses after intestinal transplantation. Looking at the study overall: All of the recipients had induction that used anti-thymocyte globulin, then tacrolimus and steroids for approximately 3 years. Findings and caveats of the study: Ileal or blood samples showed some GvH clones first, and such clones were also found in recipient marrow.

A remark on this clone: Its cognate antigen is unknown.

The CDR3 contains 18 residues. V was pared by 1 base and J by 4 bases, with 19 bases between. In germline, CDR1 is SEHNR, CDR2 FQNEAQ (reference sequence). Using immunoSEQ multiplex PCR, the repertoire was profiled, and TCRdb retains in-frame clones only, with some absent. This table has about 36,000 clones, around 94% appearing once. This receptor was taken from a human donor who was the organ donor for an intestinal transplant. The chain couples TRBV7-9 to TRBJ1-4; no clear D gene. The starting material was unstimulated CD4+ T cells sorted from spleen or lymph node cells, obtained before transplant. The CDR3 protein is CASSLDLVFGQYNEKLFF. The CDR3 bases are TGTGCCAGCAGCTTAGACCTGGTGTTTGGGCAGTATAATGAAAAACTGTTTTTT.